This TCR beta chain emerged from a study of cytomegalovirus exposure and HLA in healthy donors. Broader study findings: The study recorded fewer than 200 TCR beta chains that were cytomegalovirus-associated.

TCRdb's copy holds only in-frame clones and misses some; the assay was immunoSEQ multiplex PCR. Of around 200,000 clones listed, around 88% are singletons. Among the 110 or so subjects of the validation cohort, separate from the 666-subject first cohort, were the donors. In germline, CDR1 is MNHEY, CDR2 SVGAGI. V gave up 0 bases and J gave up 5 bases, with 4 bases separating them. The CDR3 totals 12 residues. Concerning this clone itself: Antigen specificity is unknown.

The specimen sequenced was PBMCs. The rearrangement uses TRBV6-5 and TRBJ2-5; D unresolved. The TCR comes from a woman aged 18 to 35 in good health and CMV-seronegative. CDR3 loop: CASSYSRETQYF. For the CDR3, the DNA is TGTGCCAGCAGTTACTCCCGGGAGACCCAGTACTTC.